This entry concerns a single TCR beta chain. The protocol was immunoSEQ multiplex PCR, while the TCRdb copy is restricted to in-frame clones and leaves out a portion. The sample lists a few hundred thousand clones, around 87% seen once, with 2.5% to 3.5% in the top ten. The source of the sample is a study of blood T cell repertoires in COVID-19. The ends were cut back, 8 bases at V and 7 bases at J, with 18 bases in the middle. The CDR3 is 13 residues long. CDR1 and CDR2 (germline): SGHRS, YFSETQ. This rearrangement joins TRBV5-1 to TRBJ1-2; D unclear. The source material was peripheral blood. The origin of this receptor is a human donor in a cohort sampled during active COVID-19. Here the CDR3 reads CASNPEGLSGYTF. CDR3 nucleotides: TGCGCCAGTAATCCAGAGGGCTTAAGTGGCTACACCTTC.